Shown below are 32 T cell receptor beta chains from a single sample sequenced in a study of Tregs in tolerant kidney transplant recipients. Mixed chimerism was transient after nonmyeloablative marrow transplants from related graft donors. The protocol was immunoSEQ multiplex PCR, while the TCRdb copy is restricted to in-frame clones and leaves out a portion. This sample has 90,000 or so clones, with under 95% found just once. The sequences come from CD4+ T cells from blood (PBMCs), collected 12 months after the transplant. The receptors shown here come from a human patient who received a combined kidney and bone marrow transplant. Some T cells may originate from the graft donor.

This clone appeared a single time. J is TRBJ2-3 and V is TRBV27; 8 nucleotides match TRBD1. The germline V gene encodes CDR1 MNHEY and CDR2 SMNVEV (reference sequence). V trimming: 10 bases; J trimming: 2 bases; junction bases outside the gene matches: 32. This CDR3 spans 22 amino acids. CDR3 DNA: TGTGCCACCTCAACCCAGGGGGCGATCACGCCGCCGGAATTAAAAAACACAGATACGCAGTATTTT. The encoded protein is CATSTQGAITPPELKNTDTQYF.

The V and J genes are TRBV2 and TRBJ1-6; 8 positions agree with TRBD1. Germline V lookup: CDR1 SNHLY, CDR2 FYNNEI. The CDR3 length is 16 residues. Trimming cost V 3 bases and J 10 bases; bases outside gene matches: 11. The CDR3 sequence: CASSDSLDRGGSPLHF. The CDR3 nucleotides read TGTGCCAGCAGTGATTCCTTAGACAGGGGTGGATCACCCCTCCACTTT.

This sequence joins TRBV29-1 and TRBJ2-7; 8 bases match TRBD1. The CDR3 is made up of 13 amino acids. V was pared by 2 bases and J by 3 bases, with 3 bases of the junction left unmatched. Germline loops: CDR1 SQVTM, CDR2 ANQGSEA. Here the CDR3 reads CSVEQQGGYEQYF. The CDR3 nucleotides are TGCAGCGTTGAACAACAGGGGGGCTACGAGCAGTACTTC.

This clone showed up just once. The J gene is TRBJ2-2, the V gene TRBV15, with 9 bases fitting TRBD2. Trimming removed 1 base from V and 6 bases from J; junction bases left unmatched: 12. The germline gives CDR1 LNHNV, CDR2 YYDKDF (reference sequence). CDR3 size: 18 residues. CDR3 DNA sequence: TGTGCCACCAGCAGAGGGGGAGAAAGCGGGGGGATCCCCGGGGAGCTGTTTTTT. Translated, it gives CATSRGGESGGIPGELFF. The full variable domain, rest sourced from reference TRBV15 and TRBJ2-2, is DAMVIQNPRYQVTQFGKPVTLSCSQTLNHNVMYWYQQKSSQAPKLLFHYYDKDFNNEADTPDNFQSRRPNTSFCFLDIRSPGLGDTAMYLCATSRGGESGGIPGELFFGEGSRLTVL.

The CDR3 DNA follows: TGTGCCATCAGATCCGGGACAGACACAGATACGCAGTATTTT. This encodes CAIRSGTDTDTQYF. The chain joins TRBV10-3 to TRBJ2-3, with 7 bases aligning to TRBD1. The germline CDR1 and CDR2 sequences are ENHRY and SYGVKD. This CDR3 region has 14 residues. V was clipped by 6 bases and J by 2 bases; unmatched bases: 5.

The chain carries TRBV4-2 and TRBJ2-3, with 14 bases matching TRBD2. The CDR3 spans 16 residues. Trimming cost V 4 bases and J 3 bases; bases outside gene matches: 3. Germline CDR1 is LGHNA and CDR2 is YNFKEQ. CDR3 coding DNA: TGTGCCAGCAGCCGCGGGACTAGCGGGGGAACAGATACGCAGTATTTT. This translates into CASSRGTSGGTDTQYF.

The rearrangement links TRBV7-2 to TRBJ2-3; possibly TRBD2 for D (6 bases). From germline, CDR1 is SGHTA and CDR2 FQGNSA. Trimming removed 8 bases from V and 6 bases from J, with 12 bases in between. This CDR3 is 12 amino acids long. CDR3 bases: TGTGCCAGCTCGGGGGTCAGGGATACGCAGTATTTT. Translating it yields CASSGVRDTQYF.

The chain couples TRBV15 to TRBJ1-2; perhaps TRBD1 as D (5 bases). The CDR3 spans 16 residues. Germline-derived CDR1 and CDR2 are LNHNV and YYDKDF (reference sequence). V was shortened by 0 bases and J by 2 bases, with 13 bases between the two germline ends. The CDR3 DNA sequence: TGTGCCACCAGCAGAGATTGGTCAGGGCTAAACTATGGCTACACCTTC. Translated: CATSRDWSGLNYGYTF.

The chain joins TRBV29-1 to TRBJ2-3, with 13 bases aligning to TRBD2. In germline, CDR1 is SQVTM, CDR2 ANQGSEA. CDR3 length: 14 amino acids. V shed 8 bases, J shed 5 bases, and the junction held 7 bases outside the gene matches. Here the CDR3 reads CSLSTSGGRDTQYF. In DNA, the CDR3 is TGCAGCCTTTCGACTAGCGGGGGGAGAGATACGCAGTATTTT.

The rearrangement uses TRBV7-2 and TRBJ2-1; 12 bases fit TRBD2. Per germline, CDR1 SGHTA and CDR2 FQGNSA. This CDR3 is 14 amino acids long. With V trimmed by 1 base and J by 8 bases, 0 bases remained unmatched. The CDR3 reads CASSLGLAGDEQFF. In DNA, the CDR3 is TGTGCCAGCAGCTTAGGACTAGCGGGAGATGAGCAGTTCTTC.

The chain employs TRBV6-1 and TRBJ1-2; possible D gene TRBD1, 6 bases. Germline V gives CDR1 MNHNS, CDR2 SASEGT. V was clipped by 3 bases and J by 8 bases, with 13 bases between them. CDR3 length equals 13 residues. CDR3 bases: TGTGCCAGCAGTGACTTTCCGGGGGGCGGCTACACCTTC. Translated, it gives CASSDFPGGGYTF.

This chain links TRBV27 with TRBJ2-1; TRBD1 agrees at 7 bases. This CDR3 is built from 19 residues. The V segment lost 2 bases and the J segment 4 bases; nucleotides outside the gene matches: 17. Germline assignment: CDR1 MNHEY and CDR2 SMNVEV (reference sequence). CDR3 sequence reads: CASSLHTLKDRRGYNEQFF. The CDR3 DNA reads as TGTGCCAGCAGTTTACACACCTTAAAGGACAGGAGAGGGTACAATGAGCAGTTCTTC.

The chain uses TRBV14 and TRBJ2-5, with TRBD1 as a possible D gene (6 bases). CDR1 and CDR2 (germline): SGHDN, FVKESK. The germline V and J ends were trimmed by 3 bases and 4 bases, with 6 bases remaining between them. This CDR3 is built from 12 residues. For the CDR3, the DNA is TGTGCCAGCAGCCACAGGGGAGAGACCCAGTACTTC. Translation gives CASSHRGETQYF.

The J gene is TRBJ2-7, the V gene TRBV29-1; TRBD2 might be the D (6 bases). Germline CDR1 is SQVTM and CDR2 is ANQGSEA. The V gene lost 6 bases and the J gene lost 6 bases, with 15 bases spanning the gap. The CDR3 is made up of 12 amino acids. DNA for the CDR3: TGCAGCGTCCAACTTGGGGGGTTCGAGCAGTACTTC. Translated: CSVQLGGFEQYF.

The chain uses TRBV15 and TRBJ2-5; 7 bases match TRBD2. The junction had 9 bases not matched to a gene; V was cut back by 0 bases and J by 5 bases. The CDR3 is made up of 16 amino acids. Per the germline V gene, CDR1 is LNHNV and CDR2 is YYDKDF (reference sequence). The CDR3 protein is CATSRDSRGGWETQYF. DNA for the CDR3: TGTGCCACCAGCAGAGATTCTAGGGGAGGGTGGGAGACCCAGTACTTC.

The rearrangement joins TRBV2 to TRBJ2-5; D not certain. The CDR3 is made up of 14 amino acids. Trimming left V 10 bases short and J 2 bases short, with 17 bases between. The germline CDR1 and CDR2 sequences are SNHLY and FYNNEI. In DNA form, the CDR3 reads TGTGCCACCAACCTTATAAGAACACAAGAGACCCAGTACTTC. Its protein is CATNLIRTQETQYF.

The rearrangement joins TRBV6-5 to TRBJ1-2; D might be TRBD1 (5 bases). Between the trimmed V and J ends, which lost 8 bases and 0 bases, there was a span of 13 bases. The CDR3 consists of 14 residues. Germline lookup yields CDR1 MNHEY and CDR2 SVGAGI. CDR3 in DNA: TGTGCCAGCGGTGGGGGGAGGGCTAACTATGGCTACACCTTC. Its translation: CASGGGRANYGYTF.

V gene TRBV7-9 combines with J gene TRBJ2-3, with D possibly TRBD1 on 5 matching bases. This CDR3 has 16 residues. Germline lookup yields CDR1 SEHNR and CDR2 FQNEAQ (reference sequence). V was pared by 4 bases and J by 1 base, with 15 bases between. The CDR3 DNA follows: TGTGCCAGCAGCTCCAAGACAGCGATAGGCACAGATACGCAGTATTTT. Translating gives CASSSKTAIGTDTQYF.

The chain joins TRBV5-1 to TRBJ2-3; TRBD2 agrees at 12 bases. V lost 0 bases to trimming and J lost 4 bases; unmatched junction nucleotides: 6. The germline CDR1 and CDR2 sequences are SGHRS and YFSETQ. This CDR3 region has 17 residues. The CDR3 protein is CASSLASGGAGADTQYF. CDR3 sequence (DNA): TGCGCCAGCAGCTTGGCTAGCGGGGGGGCCGGTGCAGATACGCAGTATTTT.

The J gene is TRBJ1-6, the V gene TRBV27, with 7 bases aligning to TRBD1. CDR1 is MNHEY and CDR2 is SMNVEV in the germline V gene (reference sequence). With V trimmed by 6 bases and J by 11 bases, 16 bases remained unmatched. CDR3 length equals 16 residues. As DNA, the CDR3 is TGTGCCAGCAGCTTGAATACAGGGGCTATAAGGGCACCCCTCCACTTT. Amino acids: CASSLNTGAIRAPLHF.

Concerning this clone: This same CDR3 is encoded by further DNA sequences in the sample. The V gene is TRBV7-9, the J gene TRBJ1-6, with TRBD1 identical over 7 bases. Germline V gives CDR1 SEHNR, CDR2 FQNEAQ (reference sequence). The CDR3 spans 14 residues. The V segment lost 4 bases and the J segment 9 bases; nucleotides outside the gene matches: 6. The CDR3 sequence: CASSWRGPGSPLHF. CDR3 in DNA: TGTGCCAGCAGCTGGAGGGGGCCGGGTTCACCCCTCCACTTT.

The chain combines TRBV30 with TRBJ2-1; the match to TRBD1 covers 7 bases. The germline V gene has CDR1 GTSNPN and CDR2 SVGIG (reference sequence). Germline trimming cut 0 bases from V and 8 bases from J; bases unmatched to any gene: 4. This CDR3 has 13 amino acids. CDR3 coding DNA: TGTGCCTGGAGTGTACGAGGGGGCTATGAGCAGTTCTTC. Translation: CAWSVRGGYEQFF.

In DNA, the CDR3 is TGTGCCAGCAGCTTGCTAGCGGGGGGGCAAGAGACCCAGTACTTC. Its protein product is CASSLLAGGQETQYF. J is TRBJ2-5 and V is TRBV5-4, with TRBD2 matching over 12 bases. CDR3 length equals 15 residues. Germline-derived CDR1 and CDR2 are SGHNT and YYREEE (reference sequence). Trimming took 1 base from V and 2 from J; bases not matched to a gene: 0.

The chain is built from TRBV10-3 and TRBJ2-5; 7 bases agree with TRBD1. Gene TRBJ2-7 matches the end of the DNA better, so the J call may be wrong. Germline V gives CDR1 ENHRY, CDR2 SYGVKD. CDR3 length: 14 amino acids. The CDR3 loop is CATKVQGITYEQYF. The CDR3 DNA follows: TGTGCCACCAAAGTACAGGGGATAACCTACGAGCAGTACTTC.

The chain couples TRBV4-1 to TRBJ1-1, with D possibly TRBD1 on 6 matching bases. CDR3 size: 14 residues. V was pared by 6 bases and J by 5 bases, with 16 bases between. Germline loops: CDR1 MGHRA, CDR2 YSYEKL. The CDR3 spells CASRFPGVATEAFF. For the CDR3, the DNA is TGCGCCAGCAGATTTCCAGGGGTAGCTACTGAAGCTTTCTTT.

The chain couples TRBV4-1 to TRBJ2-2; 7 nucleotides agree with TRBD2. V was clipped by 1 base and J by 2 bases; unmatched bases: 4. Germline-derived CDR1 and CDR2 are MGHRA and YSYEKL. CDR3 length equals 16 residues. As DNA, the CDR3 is TGCGCCAGCAGCCAAGGTCTAGCGGATAACACCGGGGAGCTGTTTTTT. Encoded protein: CASSQGLADNTGELFF.

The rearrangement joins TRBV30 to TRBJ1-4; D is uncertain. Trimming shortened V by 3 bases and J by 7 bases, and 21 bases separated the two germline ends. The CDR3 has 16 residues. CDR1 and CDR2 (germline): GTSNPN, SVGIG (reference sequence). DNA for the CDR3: TGTGCCTGGAGGTTCGGGGTAGGCTGGGGAGGTGAAAAACTGTTTTTT. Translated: CAWRFGVGWGGEKLFF.

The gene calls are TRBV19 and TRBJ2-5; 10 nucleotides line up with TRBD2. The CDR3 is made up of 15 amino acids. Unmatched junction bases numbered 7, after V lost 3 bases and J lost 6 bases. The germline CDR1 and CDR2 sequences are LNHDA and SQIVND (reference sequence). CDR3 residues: CASSILAGAQKTQYF. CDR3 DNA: TGTGCCAGTAGTATCCTAGCGGGAGCTCAAAAGACCCAGTACTTC.

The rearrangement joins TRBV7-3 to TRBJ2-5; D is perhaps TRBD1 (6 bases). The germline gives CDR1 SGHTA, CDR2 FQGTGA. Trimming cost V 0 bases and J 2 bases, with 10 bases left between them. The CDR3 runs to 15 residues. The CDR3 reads CASSLTVGGQETQYF. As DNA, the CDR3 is TGTGCCAGCAGCTTAACTGTAGGGGGACAAGAGACCCAGTACTTC.

Written as DNA, the CDR3 is TGTGCCAGCAGGTGGCAGGGGGCCACCTACGAGCAGTACTTC. Protein sequence: CASRWQGATYEQYF. This rearrangement joins TRBV6-1 to TRBJ2-7; 8 nucleotides agree with TRBD1. Germline assignment: CDR1 MNHNS and CDR2 SASEGT. This CDR3 is 14 amino acids long. Trimming cost V 6 bases and J 2 bases; bases outside gene matches: 6.

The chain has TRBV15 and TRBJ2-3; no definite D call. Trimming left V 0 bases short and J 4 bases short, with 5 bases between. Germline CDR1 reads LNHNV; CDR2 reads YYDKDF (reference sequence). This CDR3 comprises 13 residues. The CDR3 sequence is CATSRDHADTQYF. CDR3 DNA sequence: TGTGCCACCAGCAGAGACCATGCAGATACGCAGTATTTT. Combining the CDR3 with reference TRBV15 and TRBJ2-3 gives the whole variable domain DAMVIQNPRYQVTQFGKPVTLSCSQTLNHNVMYWYQQKSSQAPKLLFHYYDKDFNNEADTPDNFQSRRPNTSFCFLDIRSPGLGDTAMYLCATSRDHADTQYFGPGTRLTVL.

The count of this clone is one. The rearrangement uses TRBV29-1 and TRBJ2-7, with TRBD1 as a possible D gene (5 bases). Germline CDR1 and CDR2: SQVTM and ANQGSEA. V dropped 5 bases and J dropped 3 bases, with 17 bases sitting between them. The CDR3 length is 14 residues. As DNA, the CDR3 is TGCAGCGTTCGGAAAAGAACAGGCCACTACGAGCAGTACTTC. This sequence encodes CSVRKRTGHYEQYF.